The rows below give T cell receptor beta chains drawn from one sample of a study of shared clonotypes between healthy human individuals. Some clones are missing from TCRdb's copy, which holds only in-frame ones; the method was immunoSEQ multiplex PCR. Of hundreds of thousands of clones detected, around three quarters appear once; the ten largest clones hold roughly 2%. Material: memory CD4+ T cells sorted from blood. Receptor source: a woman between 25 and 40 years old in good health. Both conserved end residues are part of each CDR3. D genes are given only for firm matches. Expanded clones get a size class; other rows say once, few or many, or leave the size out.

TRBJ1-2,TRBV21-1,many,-,TGTGCCAGCACCAAATCCGGGACAGGGGTCGGACTCTATGGCTACACCTTC,CASTKSGTGVGLYGYTF
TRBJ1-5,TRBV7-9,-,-,TGTGCCAGCAGCGTGGACAGTCAGCCCCAGCATTTT,CASSVDSQPQHF
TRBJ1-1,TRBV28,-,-,TGTGCCAGCTCCTTAGGTGGTATGAACACTGAAGCTTTCTTT,CASSLGGMNTEAFF
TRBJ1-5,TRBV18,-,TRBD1,TGTGCCAGCTCACCAGGACAGGGAGGGAGTGGTGGCAATCAGCCCCAGCATTTT,CASSPGQGGSGGNQPQHF
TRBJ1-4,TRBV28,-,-,TGTGCCAGCAGAACAGACAGGAGAAATGAAAAACTGTTTTTT,CASRTDRRNEKLFF
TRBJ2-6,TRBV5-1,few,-,TGCGCCAGCAGCTTGATAGGCAGCCTCTCTGGGGCCAACGTCCTGACTTTC,CASSLIGSLSGANVLTF
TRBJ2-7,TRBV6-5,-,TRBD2,TGTGCCAGCAGCCCTAGCGGGAGGGCCCCCTACGAGCAGTACTTC,CASSPSGRAPYEQYF
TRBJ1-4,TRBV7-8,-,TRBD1,TGTGCCAGCAGCCGGGGCACAGGGGAGTTAGCTAATGAAAAACTGTTTTTT,CASSRGTGELANEKLFF
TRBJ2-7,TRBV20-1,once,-,TGCAGTCCGACGGATTCCTACGAGCAGTACTTC,CSPTDSYEQYF
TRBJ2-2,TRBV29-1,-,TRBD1,TGCAGCGTCCCCGGGACAGGGTTCGCCGGGGAGCTGTTTTTT,CSVPGTGFAGELFF
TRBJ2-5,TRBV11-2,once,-,TGTGCCAGCAGCCCTCGAGTGGCAAGTGGGGAGACCCAGTACTTC,CASSPRVASGETQYF
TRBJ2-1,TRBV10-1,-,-,TGCGCCAGCAGTGAGTCGACCTTCCGGGACCTATACCACAATGAGCAGTTCTTC,CASSESTFRDLYHNEQFF
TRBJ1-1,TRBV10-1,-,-,TGCGCCAGCAGTGAGGGGCAGGGCGTAAGAGCTTTCTTT,CASSEGQGVRAFF
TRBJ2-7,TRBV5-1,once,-,TGCGCCAGCAGCTCCTCTCGGGGCTTAGAGCAGTACTTC,CASSSSRGLEQYF
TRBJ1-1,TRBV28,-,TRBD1,TGTGCCAGCAGTGTAAACAGGGGGTGGAACACTGAAGCTTTCTTT,CASSVNRGWNTEAFF
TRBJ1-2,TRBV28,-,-,TGTGCCAGCAGCCTCATGGGGGGAGTCGGGGTTTTGGGCTACACCTTC,CASSLMGGVGVLGYTF
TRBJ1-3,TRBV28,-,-,TGTGCCAGCTCGCCGCGGGGGATCGTACTTTCTGGAAACACCATATATTTT,CASSPRGIVLSGNTIYF
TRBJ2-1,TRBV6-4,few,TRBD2,TGTGCCAGCAGTCCCGCGCACCTAACTAGCGGGAGGGGCAATGAGCAGTTCTTC,CASSPAHLTSGRGNEQFF
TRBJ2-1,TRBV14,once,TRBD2,TGTGCCAGCGGGAGCGGGAGATACAATGAGCAGTTCTTC,CASGSGRYNEQFF
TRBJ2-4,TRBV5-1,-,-,TGCGCCAGCAGTGGAGGGGAAAACATTCAGTACTTC,CASSGGENIQYF
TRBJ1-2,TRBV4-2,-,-,TGTGCCAGCAGCCAGGATCGGGACACCTATGGCTACACCTTC,CASSQDRDTYGYTF
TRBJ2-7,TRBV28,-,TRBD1,TGTGCCAGCCTCAGACCAGGGGGCTACGAGCAGTACTTC,CASLRPGGYEQYF
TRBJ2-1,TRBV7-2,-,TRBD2,TGTGCCAGCAGCTTATCCGCCCTAGCGGCAAATGAGCAGTTCTTC,CASSLSALAANEQFF
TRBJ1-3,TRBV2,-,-,TGTGCCAGCAGTGCAGGGGGAAACACCATATATTTT,CASSAGGNTIYF
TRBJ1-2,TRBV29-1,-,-,TGCAGCGTTGAAGTTTTGGCCAGGGACTTTGGCTACACCTTC,CSVEVLARDFGYTF
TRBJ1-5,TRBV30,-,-,TGTGCCTGGACCCCAACGACTCTTCCCCAGGTATTT,CAWTPTTLPQVF
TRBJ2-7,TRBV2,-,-,TGTGCCAGCAGCTCCGGAGGCACTTTCGAGCAGTACTTC,CASSSGGTFEQYF
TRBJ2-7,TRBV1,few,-,TGCACCAGCAAGGCCAGGGGGCTCTACGAGCAGTACTTC,CTSKARGLYEQYF
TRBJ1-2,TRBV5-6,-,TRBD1,TGTGCCAGCAGCTTGGTAGGACAGGGGGCTAGTGGCTACACCTTC,CASSLVGQGASGYTF
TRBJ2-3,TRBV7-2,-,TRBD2,TGTGCCAGCAGCCACGCGGGGACTAGCGGCACAGATACGCAGTATTTT,CASSHAGTSGTDTQYF
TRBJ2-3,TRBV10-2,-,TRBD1,TGCGCCAGCTCCGAGCCGGGACAGGGCCCGGATACGCAGTATTTT,CASSEPGQGPDTQYF
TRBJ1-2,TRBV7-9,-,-,TGTGCCAGCGGTACGGGACTAGACAGTCCACTCTATGGCTACACCTTC,CASGTGLDSPLYGYTF
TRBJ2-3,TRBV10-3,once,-,TGTGCCATCAGTGAGTCTAGGACAGAGCCCGAGGCGCAGTATTTT,CAISESRTEPEAQYF
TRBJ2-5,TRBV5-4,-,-,TGTGCCAGCAGCTCGTATGAGACCCAGTACTTC,CASSSYETQYF
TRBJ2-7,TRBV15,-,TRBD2,TGTGCCACCAGCAGAGATAGCGGGAGCCTCGAGCAGTACTTC,CATSRDSGSLEQYF
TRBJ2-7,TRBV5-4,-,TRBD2,TGTGCCAGCAGCTTGGCTTTGACTAGCGGGATTACCTACGAGCAGTACTTC,CASSLALTSGITYEQYF
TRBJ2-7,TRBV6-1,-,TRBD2,TGTGCCAGCAGTGGGACTAGCGGGGCTTCCTACGAGCAGTACTTC,CASSGTSGASYEQYF
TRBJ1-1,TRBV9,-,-,TGTGCCAGCAGCCCATTGAATAGGAACACTGAAGCTTTCTTT,CASSPLNRNTEAFF
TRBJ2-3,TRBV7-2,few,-,TGTGCCAGCAGCTTATACCCAGATACGCAGTATTTT,CASSLYPDTQYF
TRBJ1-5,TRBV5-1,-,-,TGCGCCAGCAGCCCCCAGGGGCTAGAAAATCAGCCCCAGCATTTT,CASSPQGLENQPQHF
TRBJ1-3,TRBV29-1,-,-,TGCAGCGTCGTTTACAGTGGAAACACCATATATTTT,CSVVYSGNTIYF
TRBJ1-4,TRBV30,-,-,TGTGCCTGGCGCCCAGGTGGGGGCGAGGGGGAAAAACTGTTTTTT,CAWRPGGGEGEKLFF
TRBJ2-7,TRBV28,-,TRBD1,TGTGCCAGCAGTTTAAGGACAGGGAGGAACTACGAGCAGTACTTC,CASSLRTGRNYEQYF
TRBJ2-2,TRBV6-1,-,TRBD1,TGTGCCAGCAGTGGCGACAGGGGCTGGCGTGAGCTGTTTTTT,CASSGDRGWRELFF
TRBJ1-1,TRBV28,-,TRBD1,TGTGCCAGCAGTTTACCAGGACAGGGCGGTCCTGAAGCTTTCTTT,CASSLPGQGGPEAFF
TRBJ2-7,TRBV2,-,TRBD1,TGTGCCAGCAGTCCTACAGGGGTCGAGCAGTACTTC,CASSPTGVEQYF
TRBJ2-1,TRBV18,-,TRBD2,TGTGCCAGCTCACCACAGACTAGCGGTAGCTCCTACAATGAGCAGTTCTTC,CASSPQTSGSSYNEQFF
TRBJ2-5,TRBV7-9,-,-,TGTGCCAGCAGCTCCTCAGGGGCCGGGGAGACCCAGTACTTC,CASSSSGAGETQYF